The clone carrying this T cell receptor (beta chain) has a handful of counts. A second PCR, run for roughly 7 to 11 cycles, used a sample-barcoded 5' primer plus a J-beta primer mix. TCRdb reprocessed the 5' RACE reads via MiXCR and lists one record per CDR3 protein. Here the sample spans roughly 900,000 distinct CDR3 sequences, roughly 43% being singletons. These data belong to a study of blood T cells in healthy people across ages. CDR3 size: 15 residues. V dropped 3 bases and J dropped 0 bases, with 15 bases sitting between them. CDR1 and CDR2 (germline): DFQATT, SNEGSKA (reference sequence). The source material was blood. The receptor was derived from a man aged 25 to 40 in good health. This chain joins TRBV20-1 and TRBJ2-7; weak D call: TRBD1 (6 bases). In DNA form, the CDR3 reads TGCAGTGCTAGTAGTCACTGGGACAACTCCTACGAGCAGTACTTC. Its protein product is CSASSHWDNSYEQYF.